This is a list of T cell receptor beta chains from one sample in a study of PD-1 blockade in classical Hodgkin lymphoma. Measured with immunoSEQ multiplex PCR; TCRdb has only the in-frame clones, and not every one. The table has more than 50,000 clones, around 75% seen once. The sequencing here drew on peripheral blood mononuclear cells (PBMCs), taken before the second cycle of nivolumab. These receptors all come from a human donor with classical Hodgkin lymphoma. The CDR3 runs from the conserved cysteine through the conserved F or W. Clone size is shown for a subset of rows, as once, few, many or a class of expanded clone.

TRBJ1-1,NA,TRBV10-1,CASSSGLPNTEAFF
TRBJ2-2,NA,TRBV5-6,CASSTWDSTGELFF
TRBJ1-2,few,TRBV12-5,CASGLVSQAGVNGYTF
TRBJ1-5,NA,TRBV19,CASSAGQSSNQPQHF
TRBJ1-2,NA,TRBV6-5,CASSYSTGLVGGYTF
TRBJ1-5,NA,TRBV6-5,CASSHRGLQPQHF
TRBJ2-6,many,TRBV9,CASSVASSGANVLTF
TRBJ2-7,NA,TRBV5-1,CASRYGGTETYEQYF
TRBJ2-1,NA,TRBV5-1,CASSFWMTSSYNEQFF
TRBJ1-5,few,TRBV13,CASSLAPGHLSNQPQHF
TRBJ2-4,NA,TRBV19,CASTLPGGSAKNIQYF
TRBJ1-1,NA,TRBV11-3,CASSLASEAFF
TRBJ1-1,NA,TRBV28,CASSLPMNTEAFF
TRBJ1-1,NA,TRBV29-1,CSVPRQGIFAEAFF